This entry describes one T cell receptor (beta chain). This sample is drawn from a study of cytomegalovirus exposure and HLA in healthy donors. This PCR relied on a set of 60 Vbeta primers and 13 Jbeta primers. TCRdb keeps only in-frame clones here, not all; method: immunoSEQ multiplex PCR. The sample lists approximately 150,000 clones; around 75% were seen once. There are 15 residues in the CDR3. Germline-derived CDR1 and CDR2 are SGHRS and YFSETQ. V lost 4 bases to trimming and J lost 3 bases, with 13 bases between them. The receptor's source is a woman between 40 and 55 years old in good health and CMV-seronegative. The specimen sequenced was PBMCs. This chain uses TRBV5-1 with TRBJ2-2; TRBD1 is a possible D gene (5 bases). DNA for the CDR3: TGCGCCAGCAGCGCCCTACAGGTGTACACCGGGGAGCTGTTTTTT. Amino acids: CASSALQVYTGELFF.